The T cell receptor (beta chain) described here comes from a study of blood T cell repertoires in COVID-19. Background on the study: Acute-phase and convalescent COVID-19 samples originated in the United States, Italy and Spain.

As originally analysed: Reference gene primer amplification in the assay estimated nucleated cell counts. Assay: immunoSEQ multiplex PCR; the TCRdb copy retains only in-frame clones and omits some. Clone size and V and J calls were adopted from that table, with D and trimming inferred from the DNA. The table shows over 150,000 clones, with around 80% occurring only once. Germline V gives CDR1 GTSNPN, CDR2 SVGIG (reference sequence). V was trimmed by 5 bases and J by 2 bases, leaving 13 bases between them. CDR3 length equals 14 residues. The rearrangement uses TRBV30 and TRBJ1-5, with a possible D match to TRBD1 (6 bases). The receptor was isolated from a human donor with acute or convalescent COVID-19. The donor label of this sample is uncertain. The sample taken for sequencing was peripheral blood. CDR3 nucleotide sequence: TGTGCCTGGGATACAGGGAGCGGCAATCAGCCCCAGCATTTT. Amino acids: CAWDTGSGNQPQHF.